The clone carrying this TCR beta chain was counted only a few times. Its specificity is not known. Blood was collected once per donor into heparin, averaging approximately 110 mL. The sample belongs to a study of beta chain features in type 1 diabetes. The study, taken as a whole, reports: In all four CD4+ subsets, TCRB CDR3 length was significantly, moderately reduced in type 1 diabetes.

The entirety of the isolated RNA underwent reverse transcription, so expressed TCRB transcripts were sequenced. About 4 million reads was the average for naive, central memory and regulatory T cell samples. The table came from immunoSEQ multiplex PCR; TCRdb's copy has only in-frame clones and leaves some out. The data hold some 660,000 clones, with around 15% observed a single time. The V and J ends lost 3 bases and 7 bases, in that order; junction bases with no gene match: 16. Per the germline V gene, CDR1 is MDHEN and CDR2 is SYDVKM. CDR3 length: 18 amino acids. This sequence was found in a man younger than 35 with type 1 diabetes. The chain is built from TRBV28 and TRBJ2-1, with 9 bases identical to TRBD2. The sequenced sample consisted of naive CD4+ T cells from blood. The CDR3: CASSFYPWGSGRRNEQFF. The DNA of the CDR3 is TGTGCCAGCAGTTTCTATCCCTGGGGTAGCGGGAGAAGGAATGAGCAGTTCTTC.